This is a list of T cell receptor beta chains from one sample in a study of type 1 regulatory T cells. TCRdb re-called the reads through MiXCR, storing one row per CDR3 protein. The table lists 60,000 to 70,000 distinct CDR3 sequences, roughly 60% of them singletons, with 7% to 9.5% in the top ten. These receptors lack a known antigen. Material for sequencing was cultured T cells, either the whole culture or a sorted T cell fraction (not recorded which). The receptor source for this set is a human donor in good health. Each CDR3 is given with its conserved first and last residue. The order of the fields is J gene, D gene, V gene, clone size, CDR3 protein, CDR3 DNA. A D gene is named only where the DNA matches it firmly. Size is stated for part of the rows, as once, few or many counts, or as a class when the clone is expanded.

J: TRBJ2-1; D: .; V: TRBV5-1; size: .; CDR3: CASTTWERGEQFF; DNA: TGCGCCAGCACCACGTGGGAGAGGGGTGAGCAGTTCTTC
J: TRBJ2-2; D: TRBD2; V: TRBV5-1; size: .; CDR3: CASSSGLADTGGLFF; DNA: TGCGCCAGCAGCTCCGGACTAGCTGACACCGGGGGGCTGTTTTTT
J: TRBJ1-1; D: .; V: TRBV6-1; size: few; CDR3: CASSVTVNMNTEAFF; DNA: TGTGCCAGCAGTGTGACAGTCAATATGAACACTGAAGCTTTCTTT
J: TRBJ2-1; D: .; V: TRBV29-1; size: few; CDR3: CSVPVARVSSYNEQFF; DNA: TGCAGCGTTCCGGTTGCGCGGGTTAGCTCCTACAATGAGCAGTTCTTC
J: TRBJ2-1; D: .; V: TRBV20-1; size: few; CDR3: CSAGVEQFF; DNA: TGCAGTGCAGGGGTTGAGCAGTTCTTC
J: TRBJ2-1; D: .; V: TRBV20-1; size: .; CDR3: CSASTTQRTRDNEQFF; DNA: TGCAGTGCTAGTACCACTCAGCGGACAAGAGACAATGAGCAGTTCTTC
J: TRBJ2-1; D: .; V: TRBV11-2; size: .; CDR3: CASSSLRGNYNEQFF; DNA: TGTGCCAGCAGCTCCCTTAGGGGTAACTACAATGAGCAGTTCTTC
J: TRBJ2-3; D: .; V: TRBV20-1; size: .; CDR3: CSAKRDPTDTQYF; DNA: TGCAGTGCTAAACGGGATCCCACAGATACGCAGTATTTT
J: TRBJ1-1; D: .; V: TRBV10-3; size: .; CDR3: CAISESVNTEAFF; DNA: TGTGCCATCAGTGAGTCGGTGAACACTGAAGCTTTCTTT
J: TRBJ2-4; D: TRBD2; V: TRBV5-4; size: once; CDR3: CASRGVREKENIQYF; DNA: TGTGCCAGCAGGGGGGTGCGGGAGAAGGAAAACATTCAGTACTTC
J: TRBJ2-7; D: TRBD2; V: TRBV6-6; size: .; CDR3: CASRPLAGGPSEQYF; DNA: TGTGCCAGCAGGCCACTAGCGGGAGGGCCTAGCGAGCAGTACTTC
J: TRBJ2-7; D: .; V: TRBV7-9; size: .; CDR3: CASSPQGFGRVYEQYF; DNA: TGTGCCAGCAGCCCGCAAGGGTTTGGCAGAGTATACGAGCAGTACTTC
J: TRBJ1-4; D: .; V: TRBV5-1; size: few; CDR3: CASSSTTRGNNEKLFF; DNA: TGCGCCAGCAGCTCCACTACTCGGGGGAATAATGAAAAACTGTTTTTT
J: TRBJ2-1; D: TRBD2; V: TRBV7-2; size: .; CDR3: CASSLDGTSGEREQFF; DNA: TGTGCCAGCAGCTTAGACGGGACTAGCGGGGAACGGGAGCAGTTCTTC
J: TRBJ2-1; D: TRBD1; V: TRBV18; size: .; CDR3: CASSPRQGAEEQFF; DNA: TGTGCCAGCTCACCCAGACAGGGGGCTGAGGAGCAGTTCTTC
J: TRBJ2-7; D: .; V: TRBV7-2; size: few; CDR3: CASSQTGHEQYF; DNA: TGTGCCAGCAGCCAGACAGGCCACGAGCAGTACTTC
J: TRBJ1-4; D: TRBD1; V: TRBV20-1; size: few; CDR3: CSAGKNRGLGEKLFF; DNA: TGCAGTGCTGGTAAAAACAGGGGCTTGGGAGAAAAACTGTTTTTT
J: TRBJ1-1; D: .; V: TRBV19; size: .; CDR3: CASKIQGQNTEAFF; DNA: TGTGCCAGTAAAATACAGGGTCAGAACACTGAAGCTTTCTTT
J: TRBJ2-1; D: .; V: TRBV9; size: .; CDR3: CASSASDYNEQFF; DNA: TGTGCCAGCAGCGCTTCCGATTACAATGAGCAGTTCTTC
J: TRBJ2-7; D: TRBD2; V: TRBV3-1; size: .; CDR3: CASRGLAGSHEQYF; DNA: TGTGCCAGCAGGGGACTAGCGGGATCCCACGAGCAGTACTTC
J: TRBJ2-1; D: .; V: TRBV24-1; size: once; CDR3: CATSDIGTGSVDEQFF; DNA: TGTGCCACCAGTGATATCGGGACTGGTTCGGTGGATGAGCAGTTCTTC
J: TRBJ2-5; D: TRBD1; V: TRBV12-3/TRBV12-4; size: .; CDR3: CASSLRDRVTETQYF; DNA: TGTGCCAGCAGTTTGCGGGACAGGGTAACAGAGACCCAGTACTTC
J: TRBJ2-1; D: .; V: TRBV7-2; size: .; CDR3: CASSLTMAARGNNEQFF; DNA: TGTGCCAGCAGCTTAACTATGGCGGCCCGGGGGAACAATGAGCAGTTCTTC
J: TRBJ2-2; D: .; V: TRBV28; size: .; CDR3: CASPGPNTGELFF; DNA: TGTGCCAGCCCCGGACCGAACACCGGGGAGCTGTTTTTT
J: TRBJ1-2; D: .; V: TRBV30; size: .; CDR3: CAWSGGPHYGYTF; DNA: TGTGCCTGGAGTGGAGGGCCCCACTATGGCTACACCTTC
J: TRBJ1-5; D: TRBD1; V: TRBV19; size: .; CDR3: CASSIRGLGNQPQHF; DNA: TGTGCCAGTAGTATAAGGGGGCTCGGCAATCAGCCCCAGCATTTT
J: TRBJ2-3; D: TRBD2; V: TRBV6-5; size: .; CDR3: CASSSTSGTDTQYF; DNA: TGTGCCAGCAGTTCCACTAGCGGCACAGATACGCAGTATTTT
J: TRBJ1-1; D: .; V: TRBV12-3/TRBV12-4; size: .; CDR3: CATQQYGTNTEAFF; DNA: TGTGCCACCCAGCAATACGGTACGAACACTGAAGCTTTCTTT
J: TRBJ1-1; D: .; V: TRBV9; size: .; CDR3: CASSVGGSGMNTEAFF; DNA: TGTGCCAGCAGCGTAGGGGGTAGTGGGATGAACACTGAAGCTTTCTTT
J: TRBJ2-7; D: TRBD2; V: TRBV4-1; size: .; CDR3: CASSFRASGGEYEQYF; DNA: TGCGCCAGCAGCTTCCGGGCTAGCGGCGGGGAGTACGAGCAGTACTTC
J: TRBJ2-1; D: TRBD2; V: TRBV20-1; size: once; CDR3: CSATRLAGSYNEQFF; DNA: TGCAGTGCTACACGACTAGCGGGCAGCTACAATGAGCAGTTCTTC
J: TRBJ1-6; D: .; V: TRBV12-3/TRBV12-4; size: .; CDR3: CASSLAAGSNSPLHF; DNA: TGTGCCAGCAGTTTAGCGGCAGGGTCGAATTCACCCCTCCACTTT
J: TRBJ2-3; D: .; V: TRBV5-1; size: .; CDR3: CASSRDATDTQYF; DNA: TGCGCCAGCAGCAGAGACGCCACAGATACGCAGTATTTT
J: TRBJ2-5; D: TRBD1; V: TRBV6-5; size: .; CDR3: CASRPGTVLAETQYF; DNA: TGTGCCAGCAGACCCGGGACAGTTCTTGCAGAGACCCAGTACTTC
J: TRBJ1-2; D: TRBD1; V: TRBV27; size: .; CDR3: CASSPTGGPSYGYTF; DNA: TGTGCCAGCAGTCCCACAGGGGGGCCAAGCTATGGCTACACCTTC
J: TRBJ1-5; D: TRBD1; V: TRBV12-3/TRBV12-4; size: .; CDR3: CASSLGDRGMVQPQHF; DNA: TGTGCCAGCAGTTTGGGGGACAGGGGTATGGTTCAGCCCCAGCATTTT
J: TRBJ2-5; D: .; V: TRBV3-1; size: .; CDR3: CASSQGERAQETQYF; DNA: TGTGCCAGCAGCCAAGGCGAGCGGGCCCAAGAGACCCAGTACTTC
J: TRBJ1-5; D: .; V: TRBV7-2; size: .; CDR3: CASSSEGPNQPQHF; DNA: TGTGCCAGCAGCTCAGAGGGTCCCAATCAGCCCCAGCATTTT
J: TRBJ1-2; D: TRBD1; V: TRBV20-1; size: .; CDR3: CSARLGQGASGYTF; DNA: TGCAGTGCTAGGCTTGGACAGGGGGCGTCTGGCTACACCTTC
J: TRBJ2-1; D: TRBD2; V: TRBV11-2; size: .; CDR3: CASSTSGRGNEQFF; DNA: TGTGCCAGCAGCACTAGCGGGAGGGGAAATGAGCAGTTCTTC
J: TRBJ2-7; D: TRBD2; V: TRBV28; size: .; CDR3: CASSLVVAGFYEQYF; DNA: TGTGCCAGCAGTTTGGTGGTAGCGGGATTCTACGAGCAGTACTTC
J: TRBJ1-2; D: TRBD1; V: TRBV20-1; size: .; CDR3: CSARTLGQGGIYTF; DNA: TGCAGTGCTAGAACCCTCGGACAGGGGGGCATCTACACCTTC
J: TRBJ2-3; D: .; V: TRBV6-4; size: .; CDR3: CASSRDYTDTQYF; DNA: TGTGCCAGCAGCAGGGATTACACAGATACGCAGTATTTT
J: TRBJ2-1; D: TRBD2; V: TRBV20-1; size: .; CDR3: CSASLAGGRSYNEQFF; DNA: TGCAGTGCTAGCTTGGCGGGAGGGCGCTCCTACAATGAGCAGTTCTTC
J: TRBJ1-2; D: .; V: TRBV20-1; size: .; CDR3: CSARDFRAPNYGYTF; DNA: TGCAGTGCTAGAGATTTTCGTGCACCTAACTATGGCTACACCTTC
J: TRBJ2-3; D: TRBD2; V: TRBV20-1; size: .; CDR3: CSAGDPSGPTGTDTQYF; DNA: TGCAGTGCTGGGGACCCTAGCGGGCCGACGGGCACAGATACGCAGTATTTT
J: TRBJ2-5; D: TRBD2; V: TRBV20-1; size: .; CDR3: CSASLLAGEVTQYF; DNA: TGCAGTGCTTCCCTACTAGCGGGAGAGGTGACCCAGTACTTC
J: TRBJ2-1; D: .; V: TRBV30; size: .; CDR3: CAWSFHTIPLDNEQFF; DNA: TGTGCCTGGAGCTTCCACACTATACCTCTGGACAATGAGCAGTTCTTC
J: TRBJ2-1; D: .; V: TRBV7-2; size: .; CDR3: CASSLAGNNFYNEQFF; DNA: TGTGCCAGCAGCTTAGCCGGGAATAATTTTTACAATGAGCAGTTCTTC
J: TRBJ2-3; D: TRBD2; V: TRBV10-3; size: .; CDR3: CAIKGLAGGTDTQYF; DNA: TGTGCCATCAAGGGACTAGCGGGAGGCACAGATACGCAGTATTTT